The 16 T cell receptor beta chains in this list originate from one sample, sequenced in a study of beta chain features in type 1 diabetes (dated by TCRdb to about 2018). What the authors observed across the whole study: In all four CD4+ subsets, TCRB CDR3 length was moderately but significantly shorter in type 1 diabetes patients.

Library construction relied on the immunoSEQ multiplex PCR assay. The High Capacity cDNA Reverse Transcription Kit was used to reverse transcribe all of the isolated RNA, meaning that expressed TCRB transcripts were what got sequenced. TCRdb mirrors the immuneACCESS table, restricted to in-frame sequences. Some clones are absent from its copies; in checked studies, under half trace to an unresolved V gene, and the reason for the others is unknown. Here the sample has fewer than 300,000 clones; approximately 10% occur a single time. The ten largest clonotypes hold around 0.018% of the sample. Their specific antigens are unknown. The sequencing sample was made of naive CD4+ T cells from blood. The sample's cell subset or site label, in plain terms: true naive CD4+ T cells. The receptors derive from a man aged 25-40 years with type 1 diabetes.

This clone was detected a few times. The chain has TRBV29-1 and TRBJ2-3; TRBD2 matches 9 bases. Germline V gene data show CDR1 as SQVTM and CDR2 as ANQGSEA. CDR3 length equals 16 residues. V lost 0 bases, J lost 3 bases, and 7 bases stayed unmatched. CDR3: CSVEDRGGGATDTQYF. For the CDR3, the DNA is TGCAGCGTTGAAGATCGAGGCGGGGGGGCGACAGATACGCAGTATTTT.

This clone was recorded a few times. The chain carries TRBV28 and TRBJ1-1; possible D gene TRBD1, 6 bases. Germline V lookup: CDR1 MDHEN, CDR2 SYDVKM. V was shortened by 4 bases and J by 10 bases, with 13 bases between the two germline ends. CDR3 size: 12 residues. Here the CDR3 reads CASSYPGTRAFF. The DNA of the CDR3 is TGTGCCAGCAGTTACCCTGGGACAAGAGCTTTCTTT. The entire variable domain, with the rest obtained from reference TRBV28 and TRBJ1-1, is as follows: DVKVTQSSRYLVKRTGEKVFLECVQDMDHENMFWYRQDPGLGLRLIYFSYDVKMKEKGDIPEGYSVSREKKERFSLILESASTNQTSMYLCASSYPGTRAFFGQGTRLTVV.

The chain joins TRBV5-1 to TRBJ2-5; TRBD2 might be the D (6 bases). The CDR3 is 15 amino acids. The ends were cut back, 5 bases at V and 2 bases at J, with 16 bases in the middle. Germline lookup yields CDR1 SGHRS and CDR2 YFSETQ. This CDR3 reads CASRLSPTRQETQYF. CDR3 DNA sequence: TGCGCCAGCAGGTTATCACCGACTAGACAAGAGACCCAGTACTTC.

CDR3 nucleotides: TGTGCCAGCAGCCGACTAGCGGGGGGGCGGGGCACAGATACGCAGTATTTT. It specifies CASSRLAGGRGTDTQYF. The J gene is TRBJ2-3, the V gene TRBV27, with 14 bases identical to TRBD2. Germline assignment: CDR1 MNHEY and CDR2 SMNVEV (reference sequence). The trim removed 6 bases at V and 1 base at J, leaving 6 bases unmatched. The CDR3 has 17 amino acids.

This clone has a handful of counts. V and J are TRBV5-1 and TRBJ2-7; TRBD2 aligns across 11 bases. Germline loops: CDR1 SGHRS, CDR2 YFSETQ. Trimming at V came to 4 bases and at J to 5 bases, leaving 5 bases not matched to a gene. The CDR3 runs to 14 residues. Here the CDR3 reads CASSQTSGGNEQYF. CDR3 DNA sequence: TGCGCCAGCAGCCAAACTAGCGGGGGCAACGAGCAGTACTTC.

CDR3 region: CASSSRLAGGREQFF. The CDR3 DNA reads as TGTGCCAGCAGCTCTAGACTAGCGGGGGGGCGTGAGCAGTTCTTC. The chain uses TRBV4-2 and TRBJ2-1; 14 bases are shared with TRBD2. V was clipped by 5 bases and J by 9 bases; unmatched bases: 6. This CDR3 has 15 residues. Germline V gene lookup returns CDR1 LGHNA and CDR2 YNFKEQ.

This clone was observed a handful of times. The gene calls are TRBV4-1 and TRBJ2-7, with no clear D. Per the germline V gene, CDR1 is MGHRA and CDR2 is YSYEKL. Trimming removed 0 bases at V and 4 bases at J, with 16 bases between. This CDR3 spans 16 amino acids. The CDR3 nucleotides read TGCGCCAGCAGCCAAGACCCGGTGATATCTCGATACGAGCAGTACTTC. Its protein is CASSQDPVISRYEQYF.

This clone was seen a handful of times. This chain joins TRBV7-8 and TRBJ1-1, with D possibly being TRBD1 (6 bases). CDR3 size: 16 residues. Trimming shortened V by 4 bases and J by 0 bases, and 15 bases separated the two germline ends. The V gene's germline CDR1 is SGHVS and CDR2 FQNEAQ. CDR3 protein: CASSSGGQIVNTEAFF. DNA of the CDR3: TGTGCCAGCAGCTCCGGGGGGCAGATAGTGAACACTGAAGCTTTCTTT. The full variable domain, completed using reference TRBV7-8 and TRBJ1-1, is GAGVSQSPRYKVAKRGQDVALRCDPISGHVSLFWYQQALGQGPEFLTYFQNEAQLDKSGLPSDRFFAERPEGSVSTLKIQRTQQEDSAVYLCASSSGGQIVNTEAFFGQGTRLTVV.

V gene TRBV5-6 combines with J gene TRBJ2-1, with 14 bases that match TRBD2. Germline V gives CDR1 SGHDT, CDR2 YYEEEE. This CDR3 spans 15 amino acids. The J segment lost 7 bases and the V segment lost 4 bases, leaving 4 bases of the junction unmatched. This chain's CDR3 is CASSLRLAGGNEQFF. Written as DNA, the CDR3 is TGTGCCAGCAGCCTACGACTAGCGGGGGGGAATGAGCAGTTCTTC.

The V call is TRBV5-1, the J call TRBJ2-5, with no clear D. The CDR3 runs to 14 residues. The V end was cut by 0 bases, the J end by 2 bases, with 8 bases between. Germline V lookup: CDR1 SGHRS, CDR2 YFSETQ. The DNA of the CDR3 is TGCGCCAGCAGCTTGGTTCCAGGTCAAGAGACCCAGTACTTC. It specifies CASSLVPGQETQYF.

The V gene is TRBV5-1, the J gene TRBJ1-2; 7 positions agree with TRBD1. Germline values: CDR1 SGHRS, CDR2 YFSETQ. The CDR3 is made up of 13 amino acids. The junction had 8 bases not matched to a gene; V was cut back by 5 bases and J by 7 bases. The CDR3 is CASRRTGDGGYTF. CDR3 coding DNA: TGCGCCAGCAGGCGCACAGGGGACGGTGGCTACACCTTC.

This clone was recorded a few times. Other DNA variants within this sample encode the same CDR3. The CDR3 loop reads CASSALQETQYF. The CDR3 bases are TGTGCCAGCAGCGCCTTACAAGAGACCCAGTACTTC. The chain links TRBV9 to TRBJ2-5; no reliable D call. The CDR3 length is 12 residues. Germline CDR1 reads SGDLS; CDR2 reads YYNGEE. Trimming shortened V by 3 bases and J by 2 bases, and 5 bases separated the two germline ends.

This clone has more than one count but fewer than ten. The V call is TRBV5-5, the J call TRBJ2-7; 8 bases map to TRBD1. In germline, CDR1 is SGHKS, CDR2 YYEKEE (reference sequence). With 4 bases clipped from V and 0 bases from J, the junction kept 6 bases outside the gene matches. The CDR3 has 15 amino acids. The CDR3 reads CASSPRTGSSYEQYF. For the CDR3, the DNA is TGTGCCAGCAGCCCTCGGACAGGGAGCTCCTACGAGCAGTACTTC.

V usage is TRBV28 and J usage is TRBJ2-7, with D tentatively TRBD2 (5 bases). Trimming cost V 1 base and J 3 bases, with 19 bases left between them. The CDR3 contains 17 residues. Germline V gives CDR1 MDHEN, CDR2 SYDVKM. This CDR3 is CASSLSSGSTIFYEQYF. The CDR3 region has the DNA TGTGCCAGCAGTTTATCTTCGGGGTCTACTATATTCTACGAGCAGTACTTC.

This clone showed up just a few times. The chain employs TRBV4-2 and TRBJ2-7; possible D gene TRBD1, 6 bases. The CDR3 covers 14 residues. The germline V and J ends were trimmed by 1 base and 4 bases, with 11 bases remaining between them. Looked up from germline, CDR1 is LGHNA and CDR2 is YNFKEQ. The CDR3: CASSQAEGEYEQYF. CDR3 nucleotide sequence: TGTGCCAGCAGCCAAGCTGAGGGGGAGTACGAGCAGTACTTC.

The V and J genes are TRBV18 and TRBJ1-4; 9 bases align to TRBD1. Germline V CDR1 and CDR2: KGHSH, LQKENI. V trimming: 5 bases; J trimming: 4 bases; junction bases outside the gene matches: 5. The CDR3 covers 15 residues. This CDR3 is CASSSGDRDNEKLFF. Written as DNA, the CDR3 is TGTGCCAGCTCATCCGGGGACAGGGATAATGAAAAACTGTTTTTT.